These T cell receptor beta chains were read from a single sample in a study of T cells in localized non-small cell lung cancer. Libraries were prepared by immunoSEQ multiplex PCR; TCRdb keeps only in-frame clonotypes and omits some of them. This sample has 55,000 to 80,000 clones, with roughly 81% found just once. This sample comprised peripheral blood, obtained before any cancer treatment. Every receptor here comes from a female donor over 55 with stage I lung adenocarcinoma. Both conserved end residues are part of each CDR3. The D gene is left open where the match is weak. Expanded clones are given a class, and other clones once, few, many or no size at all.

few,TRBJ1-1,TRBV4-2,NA,CASSQDLGGAEAFF,TGTGCCAGCAGCCAAGATTTGGGTGGGGCTGAAGCTTTCTTT
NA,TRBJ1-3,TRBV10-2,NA,CASSEASGNTIYF,TGCGCCAGCAGTGAGGCTTCGGGAAACACCATATATTTT
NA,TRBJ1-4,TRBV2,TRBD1,CASIRQGSANEKLFF,TGTGCCAGCATCAGACAGGGAAGTGCTAATGAAAAACTGTTTTTT
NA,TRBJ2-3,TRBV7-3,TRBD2,CASSPGGISTDTQYF,TGTGCCAGCAGCCCGGGGGGGATAAGCACAGATACGCAGTATTTT
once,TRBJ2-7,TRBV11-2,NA,CASSLTLQGRPYEQYF,TGTGCCAGCAGCCTGACCTTACAGGGACGACCCTACGAGCAGTACTTC
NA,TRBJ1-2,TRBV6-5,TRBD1,CASSQGDANYGYTF,TGTGCCAGCAGCCAGGGGGATGCAAACTATGGCTACACCTTC
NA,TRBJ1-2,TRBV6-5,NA,CASSYSSQNYGYTF,TGTGCCAGCAGTTACTCTAGCCAGAACTATGGCTACACCTTC
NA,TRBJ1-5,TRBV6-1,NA,CASKGDNNQPQHF,TGTGCCAGCAAGGGAGACAACAATCAGCCCCAGCATTTT
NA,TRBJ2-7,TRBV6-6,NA,CAASGNSYEQYF,TGTGCCGCTTCCGGGAACTCCTACGAGCAGTACTTC
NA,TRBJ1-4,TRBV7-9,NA,CASSLDGPPREKLFF,TGTGCCAGCAGCTTAGACGGGCCTCCTCGGGAAAAACTGTTTTTT
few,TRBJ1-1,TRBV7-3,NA,CASSQTGNTEAFF,TGTGCCAGCAGCCAGACAGGGAACACTGAAGCTTTCTTT
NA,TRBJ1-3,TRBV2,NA,CASSYLSGSGNTIYF,TGTGCCAGCAGTTATTTATCGGGTTCTGGAAACACCATATATTTT
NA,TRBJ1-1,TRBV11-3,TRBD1,CASSMGGQANTEAFF,TGTGCCAGCAGCATGGGGGGACAGGCCAACACTGAAGCTTTCTTT
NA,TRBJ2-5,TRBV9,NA,CASSVGLGQETQYF,TGTGCCAGCAGCGTAGGGCTGGGCCAAGAGACCCAGTACTTC
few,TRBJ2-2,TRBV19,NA,CASSTGRNTGELFF,TGTGCCAGTAGTACCGGACGGAACACCGGGGAGCTGTTTTTT
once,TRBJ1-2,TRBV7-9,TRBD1,CASSPGTALLGYTF,TGTGCCAGCAGCCCAGGGACAGCCCTTCTGGGCTACACCTTC
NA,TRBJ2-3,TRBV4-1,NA,CASSQAGAASTDTQYF,TGCGCCAGCAGCCAGGCAGGGGCTGCGTCCACAGATACGCAGTATTTT
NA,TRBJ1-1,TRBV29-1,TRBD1,CSAIQGMNTEAFF,TGCAGCGCCATACAGGGGATGAACACTGAAGCTTTCTTT
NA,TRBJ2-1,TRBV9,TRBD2,CASSITSGRSSYNEQFF,TGTGCCAGCAGCATCACTAGCGGGAGGAGCTCCTACAATGAGCAGTTCTTC
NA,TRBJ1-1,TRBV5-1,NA,CASVSRGEDTEAFF,TGCGCCAGCGTTTCACGGGGGGAGGACACTGAAGCTTTCTTT
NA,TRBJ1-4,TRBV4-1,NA,CASSQAARGEKLFF,TGCGCCAGCAGCCAAGCCGCAAGGGGTGAAAAACTGTTTTTT
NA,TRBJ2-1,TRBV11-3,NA,CASSQAVYNEQFF,TGTGCCAGCAGTCAGGCAGTCTACAATGAGCAGTTCTTC
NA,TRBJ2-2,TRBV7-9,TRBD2,CASSLWAGVGTGELFF,TGTGCCAGCAGCTTATGGGCGGGAGTGGGCACCGGGGAGCTGTTTTTT
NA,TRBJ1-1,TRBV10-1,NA,CASSESLGGRGAEAFF,TGCGCCAGCAGTGAGTCGTTAGGGGGGAGAGGGGCTGAAGCTTTCTTT
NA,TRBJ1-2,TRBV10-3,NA,CAISREGTYGYTF,TGTGCCATCAGCAGGGAGGGGACCTATGGCTACACCTTC
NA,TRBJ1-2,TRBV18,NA,CASSPLEGVIYGYTF,TGTGCCAGCTCACCACTTGAGGGGGTGATCTATGGCTACACCTTC
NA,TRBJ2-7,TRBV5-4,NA,CASSLGQSYEQYF,TGTGCCAGCAGCTTGGGACAGTCCTACGAGCAGTACTTC
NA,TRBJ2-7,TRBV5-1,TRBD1,CASSLGTGREQYF,TGCGCCAGCAGCTTGGGGACAGGGAGAGAGCAGTACTTC
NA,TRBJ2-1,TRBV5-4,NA,CASSSGLLTLGNEQFF,TGTGCCAGCAGCTCGGGACTCCTCACCCTAGGCAATGAGCAGTTCTTC
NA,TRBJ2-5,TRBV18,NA,CASSPVGETQYF,TGTGCCAGCTCACCAGTGGGGGAGACCCAGTACTTC
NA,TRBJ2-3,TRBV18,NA,CASSPPGYTDTQYF,TGTGCCAGCTCACCACCAGGGTACACAGATACGCAGTATTTT
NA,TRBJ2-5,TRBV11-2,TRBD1,CASSFRQGQETQYF,TGTGCCAGCAGCTTCAGACAGGGACAAGAGACCCAGTACTTC